This T cell receptor (beta chain) was identified during a study of T-cell memory formation after mild COVID-19. Across the study: Most TCR clusters belonged to a single donor. Points from the study as a whole: Among clones contracting day 15 to 85, CD4/CD8 was balanced, whereas later expanders leaned CD4+. CM and EM subsets held most contracting CD4+ clones; EMRA held CD8+ ones.

5'RACE, which relied on constant-segment primers, yielded TCR alpha and TCR beta cDNA libraries carrying sample barcodes and UMIs. TCRdb independently ran MiXCR on the 5' RACE reads; one entry per CDR3 protein. The sample shows about 310,000 distinct CDR3 sequences, approximately 15% of them seen only once. Notes on this clonotype: Its antigen is not known.

This CDR3 is 12 amino acids long. Looked up from germline, CDR1 is ENHRY and CDR2 is SYGVKD. V was clipped by 3 bases and J by 11 bases, with 8 bases between them. The specimen sequenced was PBMCs or a T cell subset sorted from them (not recorded which). This sequence joins TRBV10-3 and TRBJ1-6, with D perhaps matching TRBD1 (6 bases). The receptor was derived from a man younger than 30 who had mild COVID-19 (a few samples of this study predate the infection). Cell type and time point are not known. The CDR3 DNA is TGTGCCATCAGTGATGGGGGGCCACCCCTCCACTTT. This translates into CAISDGGPPLHF.